A single sample gave rise to the 12 T cell receptor beta chains below, sequenced in a study of T cell responses to AZD1222 COVID-19 vaccine. Some clones are missing from TCRdb's copy, which holds only in-frame ones; the method was immunoSEQ multiplex PCR. This table holds roughly 150,000 clones, roughly 93% found once. The material was peripheral blood, obtained 28 days after the second AZD1222 dose. These TCRs come from an adult who received the AZD1222 COVID-19 vaccine.

The chain's CDR3 is CASSVDPARGRPQHF. For the CDR3, the DNA is TGTGCCAGCAGCGTTGACCCCGCTCGAGGGCGGCCCCAGCATTTT. The chain has TRBV7-8 and TRBJ1-5, with no clear D. The CDR3 consists of 15 residues. The germline V and J ends were trimmed by 5 bases and 9 bases, with 20 bases remaining between them. Per germline, CDR1 SGHVS and CDR2 FQNEAQ.

This sequence joins TRBV28 and TRBJ1-3; D unresolved. The CDR3 is made up of 15 amino acids. Trimming removed 2 bases at V and 3 bases at J, with 11 bases between. Germline CDR1 MDHEN, CDR2 SYDVKM. CDR3 sequence: CASSLGPGVGNTIYF. The DNA for the CDR3 is TGTGCCAGCAGTTTAGGGCCCGGGGTTGGAAACACCATATATTTT. Looking up the rest from reference TRBV28 and TRBJ1-3 gives the full variable domain: DVKVTQSSRYLVKRTGEKVFLECVQDMDHENMFWYRQDPGLGLRLIYFSYDVKMKEKGDIPEGYSVSREKKERFSLILESASTNQTSMYLCASSLGPGVGNTIYFGEGSWLTVV.

The V and J genes are TRBV6-1 and TRBJ2-1, with TRBD2 matching 10 bases. The V gene end was trimmed by 3 bases and the J gene end by 4 bases; junction bases not matched to a gene: 3. CDR3 length: 15 amino acids. The germline CDR1 and CDR2 sequences are MNHNS and SASEGT. The CDR3 sequence: CASSDRLAGYNEQFF. DNA of the CDR3: TGTGCCAGCAGTGACCGACTAGCGGGTTACAATGAGCAGTTCTTC.

The chain is built from TRBV9 and TRBJ2-7, with D perhaps TRBD2 (6 bases). The ends were cut back, 0 bases at V and 6 bases at J, with 16 bases in the middle. Germline V gives CDR1 SGDLS, CDR2 YYNGEE. CDR3 length: 15 residues. The CDR3 DNA reads TGTGCCAGCAGCGTAGATGTGGGGGGATCGTCCGAGCAGTACTTC. Its protein is CASSVDVGGSSEQYF.

This chain links TRBV4-1 with TRBJ1-1; D is ambiguous. The CDR3 runs 16 residues. Trimming shortened V by 1 base and J by 5 bases, and 17 bases separated the two germline ends. Germline CDR1 is MGHRA and CDR2 is YSYEKL. CDR3 amino acids: CASSQVGQPPGTEAFF. The CDR3 DNA is TGCGCCAGCAGCCAAGTCGGGCAGCCTCCTGGGACTGAAGCTTTCTTT.

V and J are TRBV6-2 or TRBV6-3 and TRBJ1-6, with D unresolved. Per germline, CDR1 MNHEY and CDR2 SVGEGT. This CDR3 is built from 14 residues. V lost 2 bases and J 9 bases, leaving 11 bases between the germline ends. This CDR3 is CASSYGVEASPLHF. The CDR3 nucleotides read TGTGCCAGCAGTTACGGGGTGGAGGCTTCACCCCTCCACTTT.

The J gene is TRBJ1-3, the V gene TRBV6-5; D gene uncertain. Germline V lookup: CDR1 MNHEY, CDR2 SVGAGI. V gave up 0 bases and J gave up 0 bases, with 9 bases separating them. The CDR3 contains 16 residues. The CDR3 coding sequence is TGTGCCAGCAGTTACTCCCGCCGGGACTCTGGAAACACCATATATTTT. It yields the protein CASSYSRRDSGNTIYF.

V gene TRBV6-4 combines with J gene TRBJ1-2; 8 nucleotides match TRBD1. V was clipped by 0 bases and J by 6 bases; unmatched bases: 6. CDR3 length: 15 amino acids. CDR1 is MRHNA, CDR2 SNTAGT, per germline. CDR3 coding DNA: TGTGCCAGCAGTGACTCGGCAGGGGGCTCCGATGGCTACACCTTC. Translating it yields CASSDSAGGSDGYTF.

The V and J genes are TRBV7-9 and TRBJ1-4; weak D call: TRBD1 (5 bases). The V gene's germline CDR1 is SEHNR and CDR2 FQNEAQ (reference sequence). V lost 5 bases to trimming and J lost 7 bases, with 14 bases between them. The CDR3 runs 14 residues. The CDR3 region has the DNA TGTGCCAGCAGCCGGGACGGCTTACTTGAAAAACTGTTTTTT. Amino acid sequence: CASSRDGLLEKLFF. The complete variable domain, with remaining parts taken from reference TRBV7-9 and TRBJ1-4, reads DTGVSQNPRHKITKRGQNVTFRCDPISEHNRLYWYRQTLGQGPEFLTYFQNEAQLEKSRLLSDRFSAERPKGSFSTLEIQRTEQGDSAMYLCASSRDGLLEKLFFGSGTQLSVL.

The rearrangement links TRBV7-8 to TRBJ2-5; no clear D. This CDR3 spans 13 amino acids. The germline V gene has CDR1 SGHVS and CDR2 FQNEAQ. Trimming pared 1 base from V and 5 bases from J, leaving 8 bases between. The CDR3 sequence: CASSLESWETQYF. The CDR3 bases are TGTGCCAGCAGCTTAGAATCTTGGGAGACCCAGTACTTC.

J is TRBJ2-7 and V is TRBV11-1; D is uncertain. Germline V CDR1 and CDR2: SGHAT, FQDESV (reference sequence). The CDR3 is 13 residues long. The V gene lost 0 bases and the J gene lost 3 bases, with 6 bases spanning the gap. The CDR3 nucleotides are TGTGCCAGCAGCTTAGCGAATTTCTACGAGCAGTACTTC. Amino acid sequence: CASSLANFYEQYF.

J is TRBJ2-5 and V is TRBV18; no clear D gene. Germline loops: CDR1 KGHSH, CDR2 LQKENI. The CDR3 extends over 12 amino acids. V shed 2 bases and J shed 5 bases, with 6 bases lying between them. The CDR3 DNA follows: TGTGCCAGCTCACCAGTAGCTGAGACCCAGTACTTC. Amino acid sequence: CASSPVAETQYF.